The entry below describes one T cell receptor (beta chain). The record originates from a study of blood T cell repertoires in COVID-19. V gave up 4 bases and J gave up 5 bases; unmatched junction bases: 3. The CDR3 spans 14 residues. Germline lookup yields CDR1 SGHRS and CDR2 YFSETQ. Assay used: immunoSEQ multiplex PCR; TCRdb lists only in-frame clones, some missing. The repertoire consists of some 110,000 clones, with about 80% occurring once and the leading ten covering approximately 3.4%. The genes are TRBV5-1 and TRBJ1-5, with 10 bases aligning to TRBD1. The sequence was obtained from a woman of 80 years or more with active or convalescent COVID-19. The sample consisted of peripheral blood. The CDR3 DNA reads TGCGCCAGCAGCGAGGGGACAGGGGATCAGCCCCAGCATTTT. The encoded protein is CASSEGTGDQPQHF. Variable domain in full (rest from reference TRBV5-1 and TRBJ1-5): KAGVTQTPRYLIKTRGQQVTLSCSPISGHRSVSWYQQTPGQGLQFLFEYFSETQRNKGNFPGRFSGRQFSNSRSEMNVSTLELGDSALYLCASSEGTGDQPQHFGDGTRLSIL.